This T cell receptor (beta chain) was captured by sequencing in a study of blood T cell repertoires in COVID-19. Overall study: Samples representing acute and convalescent COVID-19 were sourced from the United States, Italy and Spain. PBMCs, B-cell-depleted T cells, or T cells provided the cDNA or gDNA that made up the material.

In the original analysis: Using reference gene primer amplification, nucleated cell counts were estimated. The repertoire was sequenced with immunoSEQ multiplex PCR; TCRdb's copy has only in-frame clones and lacks some. That table is the source of V, J and clone size, and D and trimming were worked out from the DNA. The sample lists some 200,000 clones, around 83% occurring once. CDR1 is SGHDT and CDR2 is YYEEEE in the germline V gene. The length of the CDR3 is 15 residues. The V gene lost 4 bases and the J gene lost 2 bases, with 13 bases spanning the gap. The specimen was peripheral blood. The receptor comes from a man in his forties or fifties who had recovered from COVID-19. The chain couples TRBV5-6 to TRBJ1-5; D is unresolved. The CDR3 region is CASSDGPGGNQPQHF. The CDR3 coding sequence is TGTGCCAGCAGCGACGGTCCCGGGGGCAATCAGCCCCAGCATTTT.